This TCR beta chain was recorded in a study of blood T cells in healthy people across ages. Study observations and caveats: CMV status of donors was unknown, possibly confounding expanded clonotype changes.

Alongside a J-beta primer mix, a sample-barcoded 5' primer served in a second PCR lasting roughly 6 to 11 cycles. The study obtained at least 3 million CDR3-containing paired-end reads from every sample. TCRdb re-called the 5' RACE reads through MiXCR, storing one row per CDR3 protein. Among some 1 million distinct CDR3 sequences listed, around 45% were seen once. This clonotype has a handful of counts. Its antigen remains unknown. V gave up 3 bases and J gave up 2 bases, with 9 bases separating them. The CDR3 runs to 14 residues. The J gene is TRBJ2-3, the V gene TRBV12-3 or TRBV12-4; D possibly uses TRBD1 or TRBD2 (6 bases each). The clonotype was recovered from an older woman in good health. Sequencing used blood. The CDR3 loop reads CASSFRGLTDTQYF. CDR3 DNA: TGTGCCAGCAGTTTCCGGGGGCTCACAGATACGCAGTATTTT.